This T cell receptor (beta chain) was documented in a study of cytomegalovirus exposure and HLA in healthy donors (dated by TCRdb to 2016 to 2017). Regarding the complete study: According to an earlier analysis of a few hundred of the donors, some 180 million T cells yielded 100 million or so unique TCR beta sequences and 250 to 350 Gb of sequence data. In a later analysis, previously published TCR beta repertoires from about 640 donors were re-analyzed and high-resolution HLA genotyping was added so that TCR occurrence patterns could be studied. Of the 350 to 450 genotyped donors, approximately 83% fell in the genetic ancestry cluster associated with self-reported Caucasian donors. The later analysis used no new phenotypic data to find candidate immune exposures, relying instead on TCR beta sequences and their occurrence across donors. An early release covering about 600 HLA-typed donors comprised 300 to 350 gigabases of sequencing data and tens of millions of unique TCR sequences. The aim of the study was to test whether cataloging public T cell receptors could identify signatures of past pathogen exposure. Every repertoire in the discovery cohort had been generated on one and the same sequencing platform. Besides the first cohort of 666 subjects, a separate validation cohort made up of over 100 different subjects was used. Typing coverage differed by locus: A, B, C, DRB1 and DQB1 were typed in about 620-640 donors, DQA1 in 500 to 550, DPA1 in around 580, and DPB1 in 400 to 480. Genome-wide SNP genotypes for about 55% of the roughly 670 donors were used in a later genetic analysis, which treated that subset as a discovery cohort. Across some 400 genotyped donors of the cohort, an average of about 220,000 unique TCR beta nucleotide sequences per donor were sequenced, and 15% to 20% of those sequences were non-productive. Donor age, sex, ethnicity and CMV serostatus were collected together with the repertoire data. An earlier analysis of approximately 640 of the donors applied high-throughput TCR beta sequencing to assess whether each TCR beta V gene segment acted as functional or pseudogenic. Roughly 5 DR-DQ haplotypes were handled as single units for association and clustering because linkage in the cohort was strong. The study combined high-throughput TCR immunosequencing, statistical association of individual TCRs with disease status, and machine learning to predict cytomegalovirus infection status. HLA typing included class I and class II loci at four-digit resolution. The study profiled the T cell repertoires of 500 to 800 subjects by immunosequencing and related them to cytomegalovirus serostatus. The study at large found these results: Because counts were too low, seventeen rarely observed V segments, including chromosome 9 orphons, were left out of the earlier analysis of 500 to 650 of the donors. A later analysis associated 15,000 to 20,000 TCR beta sequences with specific HLA alleles at a false discovery rate of 0.05. Broadly in line with IMGT annotations, most TCR beta V segments showed up in productive rearrangements about 87% or about 30% of the time in an earlier analysis of approximately 640 of the donors. A cluster of highly shared sequence variants was judged likely to represent a technical artifact of the sequencing pipeline. Sequencing depth was assumed to be roughly uniform across donors in the presence/absence analyses, though that assumption may not hold. Correlated functional status among segregating V segments might be attributable to linkage disequilibrium, but an unknown experimental factor could not be ruled out. Because the 87-base-pair reads could not distinguish some IMGT-functional V segments, including TRBV6-2 and TRBV6-3, those segments were excluded. Several of the top co-occurrence clusters appeared to be linked to parvovirus B19, influenza, CMV and Epstein-Barr virus, according to a later analysis. In the study, around 150 TCR beta chains were listed as associated with cytomegalovirus. When HLA alleles, especially DR and DQ, strongly co-occurred, attributing TCR associations to individual alleles was difficult. A further reported finding was that TCR beta sequences accurately predicted the HLA-A and HLA-B alleles for most subjects in the first cohort. The classifier was reported to diagnose cytomegalovirus status with high specificity and sensitivity in both the original and validation cohorts. Most TCR sequences were observed very rarely across donors, whereas some public TCRs were present in many individuals. A few of the identified cytomegalovirus-associated TCR beta chains were confirmed in vitro to be specific for cytomegalovirus antigens. Only TCR beta chains were sequenced in this cohort, and the absence of alpha or paired-chain data limited detectable features. In a later genetic analysis, fewer N-insertions in productive TCRs were reported among donors in an Asian-associated ancestry cluster than the roughly 710-donor mean. In a later genetic analysis, a missense DCLRE1C variant was associated with V-gene and J-gene trimming of TCR beta chains, and the association was replicated in an independent cohort. Compared with equally common non-associated chains, HLA-associated TCR beta chains in a later analysis were more clonally expanded and had lower generation probabilities. The authors suggested that the approach could potentially be extended to other disease states and immunological phenotypes. In a later analysis, TCR association rates were found to vary across HLA loci, with the most associated TCRs seen for DRB1 alleles and the fewest for HLA-C alleles. Because some donors lacked HLA typing at each locus, the association tests relied only on the typed subset. For the cohort, immune exposure information was limited to CMV serostatus. According to a later analysis, most CMV-associated TCR beta chains appeared to be HLA-restricted, and the HLA associations seemed to be driven largely by CMV exposure.

CDR1 is given as SNHLY and CDR2 as FYNNEI, both from the germline V gene. V is clipped by 5 bases and J by 2 bases, and the sequence between their germline boundaries is 3 bases long. Counted from cysteine to phenylalanine, this CDR3 has 11 amino acids. The DNA shown is the 33-base CDR3, in frame from base 1. Turning to this clone: It lacks a known antigen. The input lacks base qualities; no much larger clone sits a single base away.

The method behind the library was the immunoSEQ multiplex PCR assay. A mixture of 60 forward primers for TCR Vbeta segments and 13 reverse primers for TCR Jbeta segments was used in the multiplex PCR. Amplification of the CDR3 region of rearranged TCR beta genes was performed with a multiplex PCR assay on genomic DNA. The amplified TCR beta libraries were sequenced on the Illumina HiSeq System as 87-base-pair reads. As for the authors' bioinformatics: In a later analysis, roughly 80 million unique TCR beta chains were counted across the approximately 670 repertoires, and about 10 million of these chains were shared by at least two donors. Raw reads were error-corrected and collapsed into unique sequences with a nearest-neighbor algorithm that merged closely related sequences to remove PCR and sequencing errors. V, D and J gene segments were assigned by aligning CDR3 sequences to IMGT reference sequences. Each retained sequence needed at least a six-nucleotide match to both a V gene segment and a J gene segment. Rearrangements were called productive when the CDR3 lacked stop codons and stayed in frame with V and J; all others were non-productive. Following IMGT convention, CDR3 was defined as the stretch from the second conserved V-encoded cysteine to the conserved J-encoded phenylalanine. Sequences without an unambiguous match to a single V gene segment were excluded from the earlier analysis of about 640 of the donors. In an earlier analysis of 587 of the donors, V segments were called functional above 56.7% productive rearrangements and were called segregating when the between-donor standard deviation exceeded 5%. To diagnose cytomegalovirus status from the catalog of TCR beta chain sequences, a statistical classification framework was built. In a later analysis, TCR nucleotide sequences were compared against IMGT/GENE-DB human TR gene sequences so that V and J genes could be assigned. In a later analysis, CDR3 sequences and most-parsimonious VDJ recombination scenarios were assigned using the TCRdist pipeline. In a later analysis, each TCR beta chain was defined by its CDR3 amino acid sequence together with its V-gene family, and reads without a unique V-gene family were excluded. In a later analysis, several hundred highly shared, low-generation-probability nucleotide sequences were removed to address suspected cross-contamination and a sequencing artifact. In a later analysis, a clonal expansion index for each public chain was calculated from normalized within-repertoire ranks of inferred template counts. In a later analysis, generation probabilities were computed with a VDJ recombination model fitted to out-of-frame rearrangements, and the resulting probabilities were checked against IGoR. In a later analysis, TCR-TCR, TCR-HLA and TCR-CMV co-occurrence was scored with hypergeometric tests, and a repertoire-size bias correction was applied to TCR pairs. False discovery rates were estimated in a later analysis by permuting HLA or CMV assignments 20 times. In a later analysis, co-occurring TCRs were grouped with DBSCAN, and TCRdist sequence similarity was added when clustering was performed within HLA-allele-positive subsets. For co-occurrence clustering, repertoires with fewer than 30,000 or more than 120,000 public chains were excluded, along with five repertoires with anomalous nucleotide sharing. TCRdb's version of the immuneACCESS table is confined to in-frame rearrangements and falls short of the full clone set. An unresolved V gene accounts for under half of the shortfall where checked; the remainder is of unknown origin. V and J calls and clone size are those listed in that table; D and trimming were worked out from the DNA. The sample table holds around 65,000 clones, of which around 80% were seen once. The ten largest clonotypes hold 4% to 5.5% of the sample.

In total, roughly 670 healthy bone marrow donors made up the cohort. Cohort members were all nominally healthy when sampled, although unrecorded immune exposures were likely present. The donor tested CMV seronegative, placing the donor among the 300 to 450 seronegative members of the cohort. A peripheral blood sample was provided by each donor, and peripheral blood mononuclear cells were used for TCR beta sequencing. The Qiagen DNeasy Blood Extraction Kit was used to extract genomic DNA from the blood cell samples. The chain couples TRBV2 to TRBJ2-5; too little of a D gene remains to name it. This sequence originates from a woman younger than 45 in good health and CMV-seronegative. Sequenced material: PBMCs. The bases read TGTGCCAGCAGTCAACAAGAGACCCAGTACTTC. This encodes CASSQQETQYF.